The T cell receptor beta chain described here comes from a study of blood T cell repertoires in COVID-19. Background on the study: Samples came from the United States, Italy and Spain, spanning acute and convalescent COVID-19. Sources were T cells, B-cell-depleted T cells, or PBMCs; the material itself was cDNA or gDNA.

In the original processing: How many nucleated cells were present was estimated from reference gene primer amplification. Clones were read by immunoSEQ multiplex PCR, and TCRdb kept only the in-frame ones, dropping some. That table furnishes V, J and clone size, whereas the DNA furnished D and trimming. Among 150,000 or so clones listed, about three quarters were seen once. Trimming took off 1 base at V and 0 bases at J, with 12 bases between the two ends. Germline CDR1 SGHTA, CDR2 FQGNSA. This CDR3 spans 16 amino acids. The material sequenced was peripheral blood. This sequence joins TRBV7-2 and TRBJ2-5, with a tentative D call TRBD2 (6 bases). The TCR sequence derives from a woman in her forties or fifties with active or convalescent COVID-19. The CDR3 loop is CASSLVLVADQETQYF. In DNA, the CDR3 is TGTGCCAGCAGCTTAGTATTGGTAGCGGACCAAGAGACCCAGTACTTC.